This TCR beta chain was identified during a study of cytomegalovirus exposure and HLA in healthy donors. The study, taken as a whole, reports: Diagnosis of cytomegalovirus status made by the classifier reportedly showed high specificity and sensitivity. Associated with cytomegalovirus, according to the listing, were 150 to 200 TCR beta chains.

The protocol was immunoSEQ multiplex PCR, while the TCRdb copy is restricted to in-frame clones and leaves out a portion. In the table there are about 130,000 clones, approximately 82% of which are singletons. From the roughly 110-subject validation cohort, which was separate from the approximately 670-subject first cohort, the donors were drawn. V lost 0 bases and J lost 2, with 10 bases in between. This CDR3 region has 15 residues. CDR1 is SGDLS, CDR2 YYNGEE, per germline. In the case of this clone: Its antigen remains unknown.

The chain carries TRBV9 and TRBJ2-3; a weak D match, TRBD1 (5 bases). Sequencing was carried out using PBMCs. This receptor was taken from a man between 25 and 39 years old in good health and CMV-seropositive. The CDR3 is CASSVETAYTDTQYF. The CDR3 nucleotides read TGTGCCAGCAGCGTAGAGACAGCCTACACAGATACGCAGTATTTT.